The 16 T cell receptor beta chains below come from one sample, sequenced in a study of cytomegalovirus exposure and HLA in healthy donors (dated by TCRdb to 2017 to 2019). Library method: the immunoSEQ multiplex PCR assay. The multiplex PCR relied on a mix of 60 forward primers for TCR Vbeta segments and 13 reverse primers for TCR Jbeta segments. TCRdb retrieved this table from immuneACCESS and kept in-frame rearrangements only. Not all clones are present; in checked studies, unresolved V genes account for under half, and no reason is known for the remainder. The sample table contains about 78,000 clones; only one count was recorded for around 58% of them. Jointly, the top ten make up approximately 5.4% of the sample. Input material: PBMCs. The receptors were sampled from a man aged 30 to 39 in good health and CMV-seropositive.

The CDR3 loop reads CASSQAGGPNTQYF. The DNA of the CDR3 is TGCGCCAGCAGCCAAGCGGGGGGGCCCAATACGCAGTATTTT. The chain carries TRBV4-1 and TRBJ2-3, with 8 bases identical to TRBD2. J lost 7 bases, V lost 1 base, and 4 bases had no gene match. Germline-derived CDR1 and CDR2 are MGHRA and YSYEKL. There are 14 residues in the CDR3.

The chain joins TRBV5-1 to TRBJ2-2; D possibly corresponds to TRBD1 (6 bases). The germline V gene encodes CDR1 SGHRS and CDR2 YFSETQ. The V end was cut by 4 bases, the J end by 1 base, with 14 bases between. This CDR3 region has 16 residues. CDR3 in DNA: TGCGCCAGCAGCGCGGCCGGGACATTGAACACCGGGGAGCTGTTTTTT. Encoded protein: CASSAAGTLNTGELFF.

The CDR3 DNA reads as TGCGCCAGCAGCCTAGGGACAGGGGCCCTCAATGAGCAGTTCTTC. It translates to CASSLGTGALNEQFF. This chain connects TRBV4-3 to TRBJ2-1; 10 bases map to TRBD1. The J segment lost 6 bases and the V segment lost 4 bases, leaving 6 bases of the junction unmatched. Germline loops: CDR1 LGHNA, CDR2 YSLEER. The CDR3 loop spans 15 amino acids.

The chain has TRBV7-3 and TRBJ2-5, with D maybe TRBD2 (6 bases). Germline CDR1 SGHTA, CDR2 FQGTGA. Trimming pared 2 bases from V and 5 bases from J, leaving 15 bases between. The CDR3 has 15 residues. This CDR3 reads CASSLGTGEAETQYF. The DNA for the CDR3 is TGTGCCAGCAGCTTAGGGACGGGGGAGGCGGAGACCCAGTACTTC.

The V gene is TRBV10-3, the J gene TRBJ2-5; no clear D gene. The J call may be in error: the DNA end matches TRBJ2-7 better. The V gene's germline CDR1 is ENHRY and CDR2 SYGVKD. The length of the CDR3 is 14 residues. This CDR3 is CAISWRNEAYEQYF. The CDR3 DNA is TGTGCCATCAGTTGGAGAAACGAGGCCTACGAGCAGTACTTC.

This clone came up a few times. Distinct nucleotide sequences in the sample also encode this CDR3. The rearrangement uses TRBV5-1 and TRBJ1-5, with D perhaps matching TRBD1 (5 bases). Germline V gives CDR1 SGHRS, CDR2 YFSETQ. The CDR3 is 15 residues long. V lost 4 bases to trimming and J lost 2 bases, with 13 bases between them. CDR3 residues: CASSPTGVGNQPQHF. The CDR3 region has the DNA TGCGCCAGCAGCCCAACGGGGGTCGGCAATCAGCCCCAGCATTTT.

This clone has more than one count but fewer than ten. This chain joins TRBV5-6 and TRBJ1-5; D might be TRBD1 (5 bases). V was pared by 2 bases and J by 8 bases, with 11 bases between. Germline V gene lookup returns CDR1 SGHDT and CDR2 YYEEEE. This CDR3 comprises 13 residues. The CDR3: CASSFWGGEPQHF. DNA of the CDR3: TGTGCCAGCAGCTTTTGGGGGGGAGAGCCCCAGCATTTT.

In DNA, the CDR3 is TGTGCCTGGGACGGGGGGGCCGGGGTAGGGGAGCAGTACTTC. Residues: CAWDGGAGVGEQYF. The chain carries TRBV30 and TRBJ2-7; 8 bases fit TRBD2. The CDR3 is 14 amino acids. Germline CDR1 and CDR2: GTSNPN and SVGIG (reference sequence). The trim removed 5 bases at V and 7 bases at J, leaving 13 bases unmatched.

This clone was seen a handful of times. DNA for the CDR3: TGCGCCAGCAGCTTGGTGCTCGGAGGAGAGGAGCTGTTTTTT. This codes for CASSLVLGGEELFF. This chain joins TRBV5-1 and TRBJ2-2; weak D call: TRBD2 (5 bases). This CDR3 region has 14 residues. The V end lost 0 bases, the J end lost 10 bases, and 13 bases lay between the germline ends. Germline V gene data show CDR1 as SGHRS and CDR2 as YFSETQ.

The V call is TRBV4-2, the J call TRBJ2-7; the match to TRBD2 covers 9 bases. The ends lost 1 base at V and 3 bases at J; junction bases unmatched: 13. The CDR3 sequence is 18 residues long. Germline CDR1 reads LGHNA; CDR2 reads YNFKEQ. CDR3 sequence reads: CASSQGDASGGPLYEQYF. The DNA of the CDR3 is TGTGCCAGCAGCCAAGGGGATGCAAGCGGGGGGCCCCTCTACGAGCAGTACTTC.

In its sample, this clone was seen a few times. The V and J genes are TRBV11-3 and TRBJ2-3; 8 bases map to TRBD1. Germline V lookup: CDR1 SGHNT, CDR2 YENEEA. This CDR3 has 14 amino acids. The junction had 4 bases not matched to a gene; V was cut back by 6 bases and J by 2 bases. CDR3 residues: CASSRDRPTDTQYF. CDR3 nucleotides: TGTGCCAGCAGTCGGGACAGGCCCACAGATACGCAGTATTTT.

The chain employs TRBV7-9 and TRBJ2-5, with a tentative D call TRBD2 (6 bases). CDR1 SEHNR and CDR2 FQNEAQ come from the germline V gene (reference sequence). The CDR3 has 13 residues. The V gene lost 3 bases and the J gene lost 5 bases, with 10 bases spanning the gap. Here the CDR3 DNA reads TGTGCCAGCAGCTTCGGTGGGGGGGAGACCCAGTACTTC. Translated, it gives CASSFGGGETQYF.

The chain employs TRBV2 and TRBJ2-7; 9 bases agree with TRBD2. This CDR3 is built from 17 residues. The germline V gene encodes CDR1 SNHLY and CDR2 FYNNEI. Trimming took 6 bases from V and 0 from J; bases not matched to a gene: 12. CDR3 sequence reads: CASRTPSSGEHSYEQYF. As DNA, the CDR3 is TGTGCCAGCAGGACCCCCTCTAGCGGGGAGCACTCCTACGAGCAGTACTTC.

This clone has only one observation. V is TRBV29-1 and J is TRBJ2-7, with D possibly being TRBD1 (5 bases). Germline V lookup: CDR1 SQVTM, CDR2 ANQGSEA. The V gene lost 2 bases and the J gene lost 2 bases, with 10 bases spanning the gap. There are 13 residues in the CDR3. CDR3 nucleotides: TGCAGCGTTGAATATACAGGAACCTACGAGCAGTACTTC. It translates to CSVEYTGTYEQYF.

In this sample, this clone turned up a few times. The chain recombines TRBV6-5 with TRBJ2-7; TRBD2 matches 11 bases. The V and J ends lost 6 bases and 5 bases, in that order; junction bases with no gene match: 6. Germline V CDR1 and CDR2: MNHEY, SVGAGI. The CDR3 is 14 amino acids. This chain's CDR3 is CASRLTSGVHEQYF. CDR3 nucleotides: TGTGCCAGCAGATTGACTAGCGGGGTCCACGAGCAGTACTTC.

This chain connects TRBV7-6 to TRBJ2-3; D not resolved. Germline V gene data show CDR1 as SGHVS and CDR2 as FNYEAQ. Trimming took off 1 base at V and 6 bases at J, with 5 bases between the two ends. The CDR3 covers 12 residues. The CDR3, as DNA: TGTGCCAGCAGCTTAGGAGATGATACGCAGTATTTT. It codes for CASSLGDDTQYF.